Below are 19 T cell receptor beta chains sequenced from a single sample in a study of T cells in Graves' hyperthyroidism and ophthalmopathy. The investigators amplified TCR beta CDR3 regions from RNA transcripts. The study used the HTBI primer set for a first-round RT-PCR of the TCR CDR3. Each CDR3 protein is one row after TCRdb ran MiXCR on the multiplex PCR reads. The data contain about 380,000 distinct CDR3 sequences, around 18% of them seen just once; the ten biggest clones take up 35% to 50%. The sequencing sample was made of blood. These receptor sequences come from a young man with Graves' ophthalmopathy.

The table lists this clonotype with many counts. The chain uses TRBV24-1 and TRBJ2-3; D unresolved. The CDR3 is 14 amino acids. Germline loops: CDR1 KGHDR, CDR2 SFDVKD. V lost 2 bases to trimming and J lost 1 base, with 6 bases between them. The CDR3, as DNA: TGTGCCACCAGTGATTCGAGTGGCACAGATACGCAGTATTTT. Translated: CATSDSSGTDTQYF.

This chain links TRBV20-1 with TRBJ1-2; 8 bases are shared with TRBD1. CDR1 and CDR2 (germline): DFQATT, SNEGSKA (reference sequence). V gave up 6 bases and J gave up 8 bases; unmatched junction bases: 8. This CDR3 comprises 12 residues. The CDR3 DNA reads TGCAGTGCAACCGGACAGGGCAACGGCTACACCTTC. Translating it yields CSATGQGNGYTF.

CDR3 residues: CAISDGFEQFF. CDR3 bases: TGTGCCATCAGTGACGGCTTCGAGCAGTTCTTC. V and J are TRBV10-3 and TRBJ2-1; D not resolved. V lost 3 bases to trimming and J lost 10 bases, with 7 bases between them. From germline, CDR1 is ENHRY and CDR2 SYGVKD. The CDR3 is 11 amino acids.

This clonotype was picked up a small number of times. This chain connects TRBV9 to TRBJ2-1, with a possible D match to TRBD2 (6 bases). Trimming removed 0 bases from V and 2 bases from J, with 9 bases in between. Germline V gives CDR1 SGDLS, CDR2 YYNGEE. CDR3 length: 15 residues. The CDR3 DNA follows: TGTGCCAGCAGCGTAGCGGGGGAACCCTACAATGAGCAGTTCTTC. Its protein product is CASSVAGEPYNEQFF.

This clonotype appeared many times. The chain recombines TRBV2 with TRBJ1-1; D remains ambiguous. With 4 bases removed from V and 4 bases from J, the gap between germline ends came to 10 bases. Germline V gives CDR1 SNHLY, CDR2 FYNNEI. CDR3 length: 13 residues. The CDR3 spells CASSAQPGTEAFF. The CDR3 nucleotides are TGTGCCAGCAGTGCCCAGCCGGGCACTGAAGCTTTCTTT.

This clonotype has a count of ten or more. The chain carries TRBV12-3 or TRBV12-4 and TRBJ2-1; D remains unclear. The CDR3 is 14 residues long. V was trimmed by 6 bases and J by 8 bases, leaving 17 bases between them. The CDR3 loop reads CASSRPGSSHEQFF. For the CDR3, the DNA is TGTGCCAGCAGCCGTCCCGGGTCATCCCATGAGCAGTTCTTC.

The chain joins TRBV7-3 to TRBJ2-7; TRBD1 aligns across 10 bases. The CDR3 extends over 14 amino acids. Germline loops: CDR1 SGHTA, CDR2 FQGTGA. Trimming took 5 bases from V and 6 from J; bases not matched to a gene: 7. The CDR3 DNA reads as TGTGCCAGCAGCCAAGGACAGGGGGATCGCGAGCAGTACTTC. This codes for CASSQGQGDREQYF.

This clonotype has just a few counts. The rearrangement joins TRBV19 to TRBJ1-5; 11 positions agree with TRBD1. Germline V lookup: CDR1 LNHDA, CDR2 SQIVND (reference sequence). The CDR3 covers 15 residues. The junction had 7 bases not matched to a gene; V was cut back by 10 bases and J by 2 bases. CDR3 sequence reads: CATEDRGRGNQPQHF. In nucleotides, the CDR3 is TGTGCCACGGAGGACAGGGGGCGAGGCAATCAGCCCCAGCATTTT. Supplemented by reference TRBV19 and TRBJ1-5, the full variable domain reads DGGITQSPKYLFRKEGQNVTLSCEQNLNHDAMYWYRQDPGQGLRLIYYSQIVNDFQKGDIAEGYSVSREKKESFPLTVTSAQKNPTAFYLCATEDRGRGNQPQHFGDGTRLSIL.

The rearrangement links TRBV10-1 to TRBJ1-1, with unresolved D. The CDR3 loop spans 13 amino acids. Germline lookup yields CDR1 WNHNN and CDR2 SYGVQD (reference sequence). V lost 0 bases and J lost 10, with 12 bases in between. The CDR3 loop is CASSESPNSRAFF. In DNA form, the CDR3 reads TGCGCCAGCAGTGAGTCGCCCAACAGTAGAGCTTTCTTT.

This rearrangement joins TRBV19 to TRBJ2-2, with TRBD1 matching 8 bases. The CDR3 is made up of 16 amino acids. With 9 bases clipped from V and 3 bases from J, the junction kept 12 bases outside the gene matches. Germline loops: CDR1 LNHDA, CDR2 SQIVND (reference sequence). The CDR3 loop is CASVNRGSGDTGELFF. DNA of the CDR3: TGTGCCAGCGTTAACAGGGGGAGTGGGGACACCGGGGAGCTGTTTTTT. Full variable domain (remainder filled in from reference TRBV19 and TRBJ2-2): DGGITQSPKYLFRKEGQNVTLSCEQNLNHDAMYWYRQDPGQGLRLIYYSQIVNDFQKGDIAEGYSVSREKKESFPLTVTSAQKNPTAFYLCASVNRGSGDTGELFFGEGSRLTVL.

The rearrangement uses TRBV24-1 and TRBJ1-2; D gene ambiguous. Germline CDR1 KGHDR, CDR2 SFDVKD. V lost 3 bases and J 4 bases, leaving 11 bases between the germline ends. The length of the CDR3 is 14 residues. The CDR3 loop is CATSDPRRIYGYTF. In nucleotides, the CDR3 is TGTGCCACCAGTGATCCCAGGAGAATCTATGGCTACACCTTC.

The gene calls are TRBV20-1 and TRBJ2-5, with 13 bases lining up with TRBD2. The CDR3 runs to 14 residues. From germline, CDR1 is DFQATT and CDR2 SNEGSKA (reference sequence). Unmatched junction bases numbered 4, after V lost 5 bases and J lost 4 bases. CDR3: CSASRTSGGETQYF. In DNA form, the CDR3 reads TGCAGTGCTTCCCGGACTAGCGGGGGAGAGACCCAGTACTTC.

This clonotype has a count of ten or more. J is TRBJ2-1 and V is TRBV2; no definite D call. The CDR3 length is 15 residues. Per germline, CDR1 SNHLY and CDR2 FYNNEI. V was trimmed by 0 bases and J by 11 bases, leaving 17 bases between them. The chain's CDR3 is CASSEAHLAPRQQFF. Here the CDR3 DNA reads TGTGCCAGCAGTGAAGCGCACTTAGCCCCACGGCAGCAGTTCTTC.

This clonotype was observed at least ten times. The genes are TRBV2 and TRBJ1-1; D perhaps matches TRBD1 (6 bases). The V end was cut by 6 bases, the J end by 0 bases, with 11 bases between. The CDR3 runs 14 residues. The V gene's germline CDR1 is SNHLY and CDR2 FYNNEI. This chain's CDR3 is CASRPGHLNTEAFF. CDR3 coding DNA: TGTGCCAGCAGGCCGGGACACCTGAACACTGAAGCTTTCTTT.

This clonotype was detected ten times or more. The chain combines TRBV9 with TRBJ2-5; D gene unclear. This CDR3 is 14 amino acids long. The ends were cut back, 1 base at V and 3 bases at J, with 10 bases in the middle. Germline V gene lookup returns CDR1 SGDLS and CDR2 YYNGEE. CDR3 bases: TGTGCCAGCAGCGTATCCCCGGTTGAAGAGACCCAGTACTTC. It specifies CASSVSPVEETQYF.

In its sample, this clonotype was seen many times. The chain is built from TRBV2 and TRBJ2-1; D uncertain. The CDR3 has 16 amino acids. Germline CDR1 and CDR2: SNHLY and FYNNEI. Trimming removed 5 bases from V and 0 bases from J, with 14 bases in between. Here the CDR3 reads CASSLDPQSSYNEQFF. The CDR3 DNA reads TGTGCCAGCAGTCTCGACCCCCAAAGCTCCTACAATGAGCAGTTCTTC.

This clonotype has only a few counts. The chain couples TRBV6-1 to TRBJ2-2, with a weak D call TRBD2 (6 bases). Trimming took 6 bases from V and 4 from J, leaving 12 bases between them. This CDR3 contains 14 residues. The germline CDR1 and CDR2 sequences are MNHNS and SASEGT. CDR3: CASRRDAGTGELFF. CDR3 nucleotide sequence: TGTGCCAGCAGGCGGGACGCCGGCACCGGGGAGCTGTTTTTT.

This clonotype has only a few counts. The V gene is TRBV5-4, the J gene TRBJ2-1, with a tentative D call TRBD2 (6 bases). V was shortened by 0 bases and J by 9 bases, with 10 bases between the two germline ends. The CDR3 consists of 13 residues. Germline CDR1 reads SGHNT; CDR2 reads YYREEE (reference sequence). CDR3 amino acids: CASSLGQEGEQFF. In DNA, the CDR3 is TGTGCCAGCAGCTTGGGTCAGGAGGGTGAGCAGTTCTTC. The whole variable domain, filled in from reference TRBV5-4 and TRBJ2-1, reads ETGVTQSPTHLIKTRGQQVTLRCSSQSGHNTVSWYQQALGQGPQFIFQYYREEENGRGNFPPRFSGLQFPNYSSELNVNALELDDSALYLCASSLGQEGEQFFGPGTRLTVL.

A word on this clonotype: Since a much larger clone is just one base distant, this may be a read error. The rearrangement joins TRBV20-1 to TRBJ1-1, with TRBD1 as a possible D gene (6 bases). The CDR3 consists of 11 residues. The V end lost 7 bases, the J end lost 5 bases, and 11 bases lay between the germline ends. Germline V lookup: CDR1 DFQATT, CDR2 SNEGSKA (reference sequence). CDR3 sequence (DNA): TGCAGTGTTTCAAGGGGGACTGAAGCTTTCTTT. Translation gives CSVSRGTEAFF.